The 22 T cell receptor beta chains listed next were all sequenced from one sample in a study of memory CD4+ T cells and cytomegalovirus serostatus. Only in-frame clones appear in the TCRdb table, and some are missing; sequencing was by immunoSEQ multiplex PCR. The sample consists of around 60,000 clones, approximately 80% of them appearing once. Single viable CD3+CD4+CD8-CD45RO+ cells were sorted as the memory CD4+ T cells. Material for sequencing was memory CD4+ T cells from blood. These receptors all come from an adult in good health and CMV-seronegative.

The chain uses TRBV5-3 and TRBJ1-2; TRBD1 agrees at 9 bases. TRBV5-3 is marked as an open reading frame, function uncertain. The V segment lost 7 bases and the J segment 8 bases; nucleotides outside the gene matches: 12. The CDR3 is 14 amino acids. The CDR3 bases are TGTGCCAGACCGTGGGGACAGGGCCTAGGGGGCTACACCTTC. Its protein is CARPWGQGLGGYTF.

The chain employs TRBV7-2 and TRBJ2-1, with a weak D call TRBD1 (5 bases). The germline V and J ends were trimmed by 1 base and 6 bases, with 10 bases remaining between them. There are 14 residues in the CDR3. The germline CDR1 and CDR2 sequences are SGHTA and FQGNSA. In DNA form, the CDR3 reads TGTGCCAGCAGCTTAGGGGGCGGCATCAATGAGCAGTTCTTC. Protein sequence: CASSLGGGINEQFF.

This sequence joins TRBV7-8 and TRBJ1-1; D not resolved. V was trimmed by 3 bases and J by 4 bases, leaving 9 bases between them. The germline V gene encodes CDR1 SGHVS and CDR2 FQNEAQ. CDR3 length: 13 residues. CDR3: CASSFVQSTEAFF. CDR3 nucleotide sequence: TGTGCCAGCAGCTTTGTACAGAGCACTGAAGCTTTCTTT. Supplemented by reference TRBV7-8 and TRBJ1-1, the full variable domain reads GAGVSQSPRYKVAKRGQDVALRCDPISGHVSLFWYQQALGQGPEFLTYFQNEAQLDKSGLPSDRFFAERPEGSVSTLKIQRTQQEDSAVYLCASSFVQSTEAFFGQGTRLTVV.

The chain joins TRBV7-9 to TRBJ2-3; 10 nucleotides agree with TRBD2. The CDR3 is 16 residues long. Germline V gene data show CDR1 as SEHNR and CDR2 as FQNEAQ (reference sequence). Germline trimming cut 1 base from V and 7 bases from J; bases unmatched to any gene: 8. The CDR3 DNA is TGTGCCAGCAGCTTAGAGAAGGCTAGCGGGAGAAATACGCAGTATTTT. Amino acids: CASSLEKASGRNTQYF.

The genes are TRBV4-3 and TRBJ2-7, with 7 bases matching TRBD1. V trimming: 4 bases; J trimming: 2 bases; junction bases outside the gene matches: 11. Per the germline V gene, CDR1 is LGHNA and CDR2 is YSLEER. The CDR3 consists of 16 residues. CDR3 DNA sequence: TGCGCCAGCAGCCCAAGACCGGGACAGCCTCCCTACGAGCAGTACTTC. Protein product: CASSPRPGQPPYEQYF.

The chain is built from TRBV4-2 and TRBJ1-4, with 10 bases aligning to TRBD1. V gave up 0 bases and J gave up 5 bases; unmatched junction bases: 6. In germline, CDR1 is LGHNA, CDR2 YNFKEQ. The CDR3 sequence is 17 residues long. The CDR3 DNA is TGTGCCAGCAGCCAAGAAACCGGGGGACAGGGGAATGAAAAACTGTTTTTT. Protein sequence: CASSQETGGQGNEKLFF.

V gene TRBV20-1 combines with J gene TRBJ2-3; a possible D gene is TRBD1 (6 bases). The CDR3 is 11 residues long. With 3 bases removed from V and 10 bases from J, the gap between germline ends came to 11 bases. Germline V CDR1 and CDR2: DFQATT, SNEGSKA (reference sequence). The CDR3 loop reads CSARLQGSQYF. In nucleotides, the CDR3 is TGCAGTGCTAGGCTACAGGGTTCGCAGTATTTT.

The chain is built from TRBV11-3 and TRBJ1-5; D uncertain. This CDR3 contains 14 residues. CDR1 and CDR2 (germline): SGHNT, YENEEA. The V end was cut by 0 bases, the J end by 0 bases, with 3 bases between. The CDR3 spells CASSLERSNQPQHF. The CDR3 nucleotides are TGTGCCAGCAGCTTAGAGCGTAGCAATCAGCCCCAGCATTTT.

The chain joins TRBV30 to TRBJ2-7; D call uncertain. V lost 5 bases, J lost 0 bases, and 5 bases lay in between. Germline CDR1 GTSNPN, CDR2 SVGIG (reference sequence). The CDR3 totals 11 residues. This CDR3 is CAWHGSYEQYF. DNA for the CDR3: TGTGCCTGGCATGGCTCCTACGAGCAGTACTTC.

This chain joins TRBV29-1 and TRBJ2-5, with 15 nucleotides matching TRBD2. This CDR3 has 15 residues. Per germline, CDR1 SQVTM and CDR2 ANQGSEA. The ends lost 7 bases at V and 4 bases at J; junction bases unmatched: 7. The CDR3 sequence: CSGTGLAGGGETQYF. For the CDR3, the DNA is TGCAGCGGAACGGGACTAGCGGGGGGCGGAGAGACCCAGTACTTC.

The chain carries TRBV5-4 and TRBJ1-3; TRBD1 matches 8 bases. Germline V gene data show CDR1 as SGHNT and CDR2 as YYREEE (reference sequence). The ends lost 4 bases at V and 2 bases at J; junction bases unmatched: 2. The CDR3 is made up of 14 amino acids. The CDR3 DNA is TGTGCCAGCAGCGTACAGGGGGCTGGAAACACCATATATTTT. It is translated as CASSVQGAGNTIYF.

The chain carries TRBV27 and TRBJ2-1, with 10 positions matching TRBD1. Germline trimming cut 5 bases from V and 6 bases from J; bases unmatched to any gene: 13. The germline CDR1 and CDR2 sequences are MNHEY and SMNVEV (reference sequence). The CDR3 sequence is 17 residues long. As DNA, the CDR3 is TGTGCCAGCAGTACCCCCGGACAGGGGGAAGTGGGCAATGAGCAGTTCTTC. Amino acids: CASSTPGQGEVGNEQFF.

The chain has TRBV7-3 and TRBJ2-5, with 8 positions matching TRBD1. Germline V gene sequence: CDR1 SGHTA, CDR2 FQGTGA. The CDR3 has 16 amino acids. With V trimmed by 5 bases and J by 5 bases, 13 bases remained unmatched. The CDR3: CASSLNGGQGWETQYF. As DNA, the CDR3 is TGTGCCAGCAGCCTAAATGGAGGACAGGGCTGGGAGACCCAGTACTTC.

The gene calls are TRBV28 and TRBJ2-7; the D gene could be TRBD1 or TRBD2 (5 bases each). The germline V and J ends were trimmed by 2 bases and 1 base, with 21 bases remaining between them. Germline loops: CDR1 MDHEN, CDR2 SYDVKM. The CDR3 runs to 18 residues. CDR3 sequence (DNA): TGTGCCAGCAGTTTAACCGGACGGGGCAGGGCGAGATCCTACGAGCAGTACTTC. Its translation: CASSLTGRGRARSYEQYF.

CDR3 region: CASSDWGAGQETQYF. DNA for the CDR3: TGCGCCAGCAGTGATTGGGGCGCGGGGCAAGAGACCCAGTACTTC. The rearrangement joins TRBV10-2 to TRBJ2-5; the D gene is possibly TRBD2 (6 bases). Looked up from germline, CDR1 is WSHSY and CDR2 is SAAADI. Trimming took off 3 bases at V and 2 bases at J, with 13 bases between the two ends. The CDR3 is 15 residues long.

The chain is built from TRBV28 and TRBJ1-4, with 11 bases lining up with TRBD1. The CDR3 runs 14 residues. Per the germline V gene, CDR1 is MDHEN and CDR2 is SYDVKM. The V and J ends lost 5 bases and 4 bases, in that order; junction bases with no gene match: 0. The DNA of the CDR3 is TGTGCCAGCAGTGGGACAGGGGGTAATGAAAAACTGTTTTTT. Protein sequence: CASSGTGGNEKLFF.

A note on this clone: Germline is not matched at one junction end, which may reflect a read error. The chain recombines TRBV7-7 with TRBJ1-1, with D possibly matching TRBD1 (6 bases). The length of the CDR3 is 13 residues. Germline V gives CDR1 SSHAT, CDR2 FNYEAQ (reference sequence). Here the CDR3 DNA reads TGTGCTAGCAGCCAGGACAGGAACACTGAAGCTTTCTTT. Its translation: CASSQDRNTEAFF. The full variable domain, its missing parts supplied by reference TRBV7-7 and TRBJ1-1, is GAGVSQSPRYKVTKRGQDVTLRCDPISSHATLYWYQQALGQGPEFLTYFNYEAQPDKSGLPSDRFSAERPEGSISTLTIQRTEQRDSAMYRCASSQDRNTEAFFGQGTRLTVV.

The chain has TRBV5-1 and TRBJ1-1, with D perhaps matching TRBD1 (6 bases). V shed 2 bases and J shed 0 bases, with 11 bases lying between them. The CDR3 spans 15 residues. Germline-derived CDR1 and CDR2 are SGHRS and YFSETQ. The CDR3 DNA sequence: TGCGCCAGCAGCTTACGACAGGCGGTGAACACTGAAGCTTTCTTT. Translation gives CASSLRQAVNTEAFF.

The chain recombines TRBV28 with TRBJ1-1, with 7 bases identical to TRBD1. Germline V gene sequence: CDR1 MDHEN, CDR2 SYDVKM. The CDR3 sequence is 17 residues long. Trimming removed 4 bases from V and 2 bases from J; junction bases left unmatched: 13. CDR3 in DNA: TGTGCCAGCAGTTCGGCGACAGGGAATTTCCCTAACACTGAAGCTTTCTTT. It specifies CASSSATGNFPNTEAFF.

V and J are TRBV2 and TRBJ2-7; TRBD2 matches at 8 bases. The CDR3 runs to 17 residues. J lost 4 bases, V lost 6 bases, and 17 bases had no gene match. The germline CDR1 and CDR2 sequences are SNHLY and FYNNEI. CDR3 loop: CASSGGANGRAGYEQYF. CDR3 in DNA: TGTGCCAGCAGCGGAGGGGCTAACGGGAGGGCCGGTTACGAGCAGTACTTC.

As for this clone: An end of the junction differs from the germline gene, which may be a read error. The chain is built from TRBV18 and TRBJ1-6; D is undetermined. Germline CDR1 and CDR2: KGHSH and LQKENI. The CDR3 spans 17 residues. CDR3 in DNA: TGTGCCAGCTCTCCACTACCAGAGAGCTCCTATAATTCACCCCTCCACTTT. Protein product: CASSPLPESSYNSPLHF.

The chain uses TRBV19 and TRBJ1-5; tentative D call: TRBD1 (5 bases). V was pared by 2 bases and J by 2 bases, with 13 bases between. Germline V CDR1 and CDR2: LNHDA, SQIVND (reference sequence). The CDR3 covers 16 residues. CDR3 protein: CASSITGLEGNQPQHF. The CDR3 region has the DNA TGTGCCAGTAGTATAACGGGACTCGAGGGCAATCAGCCCCAGCATTTT.